This TCR beta chain was documented in a study of identical twins. This clonotype was detected only a few times. Its antigen is still unknown. A template switching step contributed a universal primer site, while unique molecular identifiers were present in the cDNA. MiXCR, run by TCRdb on the 5' RACE reads, gives a single entry per CDR3 protein. The repertoire holds approximately 890,000 distinct CDR3 sequences, with around an eighth as singletons. Findings and limits, study-wide: The models systematically underestimated how much out-of-frame TCR alpha was shared in monozygotic twins. Twins showed weaker excess sharing in their beta out-of-frame sequences.

This sample also belongs to another study, concerning yellow fever vaccine responses in identical twins.

This TCR came from a woman between 18 and 30 years old in good health. The sample taken for sequencing was PBMCs.

CDR3 residues: CSVEFGEGGYTF. The CDR3 DNA sequence: TGCAGCGTTGAATTCGGGGAGGGCGGCTACACCTTC. This chain links TRBV29-1 with TRBJ1-2, with D uncertain. The CDR3 runs 12 residues. The V gene's germline CDR1 is SQVTM and CDR2 ANQGSEA. V gave up 2 bases and J gave up 8 bases, with 12 bases separating them.